This TCR beta chain was retrieved from a study of metastatic and nonmetastatic thyroid tumors. All patients reached thyroid surgery having received no treatment beforehand. Germline V gene lookup returns CDR1 DFQATT and CDR2 SNEGSKA (reference sequence). The V and J ends lost 6 bases and 5 bases, in that order; junction bases with no gene match: 11. CDR3 size: 15 residues. Source study methods: Variation in CDR3 across clinicopathological groups served as the basis for constructing a distant-metastasis classifier in papillary thyroid cancer. TCRdb reprocessed the PCR reads via MiXCR. The V and J calls were determined by TCRdb, not by the authors. The top ten clones hold around 7.8% of a sample with around 20,000 clones, about 20% of them seen once.

The sequence came from a female donor with papillary thyroid cancer or a benign thyroid nodule (not recorded which). Some clones in this sample may be carry-over from other donors' samples. Sequencing input: adjacent normal tissue. This chain uses TRBV20-1 with TRBJ2-3; 10 bases align to TRBD2. CDR3 protein: CSASGTSATGDTQYF. The CDR3 region has the DNA TGCAGTGCATCCGGGACTAGCGCCACAGGAGATACGCAGTATTTT.